A selection of T cell receptor beta chains follows, all from one sample in a study of T cells in Graves' hyperthyroidism and ophthalmopathy. TCRdb reanalysed the multiplex PCR reads using MiXCR and keeps one entry per CDR3 protein. Of 500,000 to 750,000 distinct CDR3 sequences in the sample, 14% are singletons; the top ten hold roughly 7.1%. Source material: blood. The receptors stem from a woman between 18 and 29 years old with Graves' ophthalmopathy. Each CDR3 is given with its conserved first and last residue. D genes are given only for firm matches. Some rows mark clone size as missing; the rest say once, few, many or name a class of expanded clone.

V gene: TRBV12-3/TRBV12-4
D gene: .
CDR3 length: 15
clone size: many
J gene: TRBJ2-7
CDR3 DNA: TGTGCCAGCAGTCCGGGGGACGGAGGCTCCTACGAGCAGTACTTC
CDR3 protein: CASSPGDGGSYEQYF

V gene: TRBV7-2
D gene: .
CDR3 length: 14
clone size: many
J gene: TRBJ2-1
CDR3 DNA: TGTGCCAGCAGCTTAGGAGGGCGATACAATGAGCAGTTCTTC
CDR3 protein: CASSLGGRYNEQFF

V gene: TRBV10-3
D gene: .
CDR3 length: 16
clone size: .
J gene: TRBJ2-2
CDR3 DNA: TGTGCCATCAGTGAGTCGTCAGGGCTTAACACCGGGGAGCTGTTTTTT
CDR3 protein: CAISESSGLNTGELFF

V gene: TRBV7-9
D gene: .
CDR3 length: 13
clone size: .
J gene: TRBJ1-1
CDR3 DNA: TGTGCCGCCAAGGGGGAGATATTAACTGAAGCTTTCTTT
CDR3 protein: CAAKGEILTEAFF

V gene: TRBV11-1
D gene: .
CDR3 length: 17
clone size: many
J gene: TRBJ2-7
CDR3 DNA: TGTGCCAGCAGCTTAACGGGACGCCAAAGGATAGCCTACGAGCAGTACTTC
CDR3 protein: CASSLTGRQRIAYEQYF

V gene: TRBV7-2
D gene: TRBD2
CDR3 length: 16
clone size: many
J gene: TRBJ2-7
CDR3 DNA: TGTGCCAGCAGCTTGCCCTGGGCGGGAGGGGACTACGAGCAGTACTTC
CDR3 protein: CASSLPWAGGDYEQYF

V gene: TRBV7-9
D gene: TRBD2
CDR3 length: 19
clone size: many
J gene: TRBJ2-1
CDR3 DNA: TGTGCCAGCAGCTTAAGGGCCGGTTCTAGCGGGAGCTCCTACAATGAGCAGTTCTTC
CDR3 protein: CASSLRAGSSGSSYNEQFF

V gene: TRBV29-1
D gene: TRBD1
CDR3 length: 16
clone size: many
J gene: TRBJ1-1
CDR3 DNA: TGCAGCACCATCTGGGACAGTGATACTACGGACACTGAAGCTTTCTTT
CDR3 protein: CSTIWDSDTTDTEAFF

V gene: TRBV12-3/TRBV12-4
D gene: TRBD1
CDR3 length: 22
clone size: few
J gene: TRBJ2-5
CDR3 DNA: TGTGCCAGCAGACTCCCCAAGACAGGGTTCGCCCCTCACAGCTACGACATCGAGACCCAGTACTTC
CDR3 protein: CASRLPKTGFAPHSYDIETQYF

V gene: TRBV28
D gene: .
CDR3 length: 15
clone size: many
J gene: TRBJ2-5
CDR3 DNA: TGTGCCAGCAGTTTATCAAAAAGCTGGGGCCCACCCCAGTACTTC
CDR3 protein: CASSLSKSWGPPQYF

V gene: TRBV6-1
D gene: .
CDR3 length: 17
clone size: many
J gene: TRBJ2-7
CDR3 DNA: TGTGCCAGCAAAGAGAGGGGGCTCGGTAGCGGGAACTACGAGCAGTACTTC
CDR3 protein: CASKERGLGSGNYEQYF

V gene: TRBV5-1
D gene: .
CDR3 length: 15
clone size: .
J gene: TRBJ2-2
CDR3 DNA: TGCGCCAGCAGCTTGGAGCGAACGGGCACCGGGGAGCTGTTTTTT
CDR3 protein: CASSLERTGTGELFF

V gene: TRBV7-9
D gene: .
CDR3 length: 15
clone size: .
J gene: TRBJ1-2
CDR3 DNA: TGTGCCAGCAGCTTAGGGGGGGGCGCGACTGATGGCTACACCTTC
CDR3 protein: CASSLGGGATDGYTF

V gene: TRBV10-3
D gene: .
CDR3 length: 17
clone size: .
J gene: TRBJ2-2
CDR3 DNA: TGTGCCATCAGCGAAACTTGGGGGGATCCGAACACCGGGGAGCTGTTTTTT
CDR3 protein: CAISETWGDPNTGELFF

V gene: TRBV11-1
D gene: TRBD1
CDR3 length: 16
clone size: .
J gene: TRBJ2-7
CDR3 DNA: TGTGCCAGCAGCTTTCGGGGGACAGGGAACTCCTACGAGCAGTACTTC
CDR3 protein: CASSFRGTGNSYEQYF

V gene: TRBV7-7
D gene: TRBD2
CDR3 length: 16
clone size: many
J gene: TRBJ2-1
CDR3 DNA: TGTGCTAGCAGCAAGAGAGCGGGAGGCTCCTACAATGAGCAGTTCTTC
CDR3 protein: CASSKRAGGSYNEQFF

V gene: TRBV19
D gene: .
CDR3 length: 15
clone size: .
J gene: TRBJ2-2
CDR3 DNA: TGTGCCAGTAGTAGGGGAAAATCGAACACCGGGGAGCTGTTTTTT
CDR3 protein: CASSRGKSNTGELFF

V gene: TRBV29-1
D gene: TRBD1
CDR3 length: 17
clone size: .
J gene: TRBJ2-1
CDR3 DNA: TGCAGCGTTGAATTAGGGACAGGGATGAGCTCCTACAATGAGCAGTTCTTC
CDR3 protein: CSVELGTGMSSYNEQFF

V gene: TRBV6-5
D gene: TRBD1
CDR3 length: 14
clone size: .
J gene: TRBJ1-6
CDR3 DNA: TGTGCCAGCAGTTACAGGGGGCCGAATTCACCCCTCCACTTT
CDR3 protein: CASSYRGPNSPLHF

V gene: TRBV13
D gene: .
CDR3 length: 13
clone size: many
J gene: TRBJ2-4
CDR3 DNA: TGTGCCACTACAGTCATGGCCAAAAACATTCAGTACTTC
CDR3 protein: CATTVMAKNIQYF

V gene: TRBV11-2
D gene: TRBD1
CDR3 length: 15
clone size: many
J gene: TRBJ1-6
CDR3 DNA: TGTGCCAGCAGCTTAGGACAGGGGAACGCTTCACCCCTCCACTTT
CDR3 protein: CASSLGQGNASPLHF

V gene: TRBV7-9
D gene: .
CDR3 length: 18
clone size: many
J gene: TRBJ1-2
CDR3 DNA: TGTGCCAGCAGCTTAAGGCGGCTCCGGGAAGGACTCTCTAGGGGCTACACCTTC
CDR3 protein: CASSLRRLREGLSRGYTF

V gene: TRBV12-3/TRBV12-4
D gene: .
CDR3 length: 11
clone size: many
J gene: TRBJ2-7
CDR3 DNA: TGTGCCAGCAGCCCTGCCGGAGAGCAGTACTTC
CDR3 protein: CASSPAGEQYF